Below, 14 T cell receptor beta chains from the same sample are listed, as sequenced in a study of cytomegalovirus exposure and HLA in healthy donors. The PCR was carried out with 60 Vbeta primers and 13 Jbeta primers. Clones were read by immunoSEQ multiplex PCR, and TCRdb kept only the in-frame ones, dropping some. Among approximately 190,000 clones listed, approximately 80% were seen once. The specimen sequenced was PBMCs. Every receptor here comes from a woman aged 25 to 45 in good health and CMV-seropositive.

V usage is TRBV30 and J usage is TRBJ2-2; 11 bases agree with TRBD2. The ends lost 1 base at V and 3 bases at J; junction bases unmatched: 10. Germline V gene sequence: CDR1 GTSNPN, CDR2 SVGIG (reference sequence). This CDR3 is 18 amino acids long. The CDR3 loop reads CAWSDAPRLAGHTGELFF. CDR3 nucleotide sequence: TGTGCCTGGAGTGACGCCCCCAGACTAGCGGGACACACCGGGGAGCTGTTTTTT.

V usage is TRBV19 and J usage is TRBJ1-6; D is uncertain. V shed 2 bases and J shed 10 bases, with 15 bases lying between them. The CDR3 runs to 15 residues. Germline V lookup: CDR1 LNHDA, CDR2 SQIVND (reference sequence). The CDR3, as DNA: TGTGCCAGTAGTATACTTGACGGAGCACGGTCACCCCTCCACTTT. Translation gives CASSILDGARSPLHF.

This chain links TRBV30 with TRBJ2-1; 9 nucleotides match TRBD1. This CDR3 is built from 14 residues. Trimming at V came to 4 bases and at J to 4 bases, leaving 5 bases not matched to a gene. Germline CDR1 GTSNPN, CDR2 SVGIG (reference sequence). The CDR3 DNA is TGTGCCTGGACACGTGGGACAGGGTACAATGAGCAGTTCTTC. Protein: CAWTRGTGYNEQFF.

The sample holds one count of this clone. The CDR3 region is CASSKSGTGFYEQYF. The DNA of the CDR3 is TGTGCCAGCAGTAAAAGTGGGACAGGGTTCTACGAGCAGTACTTC. This rearrangement joins TRBV7-8 to TRBJ2-7; the match to TRBD1 covers 9 bases. Germline V gives CDR1 SGHVS, CDR2 FQNEAQ. Trimming took 6 bases from V and 3 from J; bases not matched to a gene: 9. This CDR3 has 15 residues. Complete variable domain (other parts from reference TRBV7-8 and TRBJ2-7): GAGVSQSPRYKVAKRGQDVALRCDPISGHVSLFWYQQALGQGPEFLTYFQNEAQLDKSGLPSDRFFAERPEGSVSTLKIQRTQQEDSAVYLCASSKSGTGFYEQYFGPGTRLTVT.

This clone was detected only a few times. V gene TRBV30 combines with J gene TRBJ1-2, with D possibly matching TRBD1 (5 bases). The CDR3 loop spans 11 amino acids. V was shortened by 2 bases and J by 6 bases, with 7 bases between the two germline ends. CDR1 is GTSNPN and CDR2 is SVGIG in the germline V gene (reference sequence). CDR3 region: CAWSRGHGYTF. DNA for the CDR3: TGTGCCTGGAGTAGGGGCCATGGCTACACCTTC. Combining the CDR3 with reference TRBV30 and TRBJ1-2 gives the whole variable domain SQTIHQWPATLVQPVGSPLSLECTVEGTSNPNLYWYRQAAGRGLQLLFYSVGIGQISSEVPQNLSASRPQDRQFILSSKKLLLSDSGFYLCAWSRGHGYTFGSGTRLTVV.

Of note for this clone: The same CDR3 arises from other DNA sequences in this sample as well. This chain uses TRBV5-4 with TRBJ2-5; 7 bases agree with TRBD1. CDR1 and CDR2 (germline): SGHNT, YYREEE (reference sequence). The CDR3 totals 13 residues. Trimming cost V 4 bases and J 4 bases; bases outside gene matches: 4. This CDR3 reads CASSPGQAETQYF. CDR3 bases: TGTGCCAGCAGCCCCGGACAGGCAGAGACCCAGTACTTC.

The chain uses TRBV4-3 and TRBJ2-2; D possibly corresponds to TRBD2 (6 bases). Trimming shortened V by 1 base and J by 4 bases, and 13 bases separated the two germline ends. Germline loops: CDR1 LGHNA, CDR2 YSLEER. CDR3 length equals 16 residues. The CDR3 DNA follows: TGCGCCAGCAGCCAAGTGAGCGTGGGGGGCACCGGGGAGCTGTTTTTT. Protein: CASSQVSVGGTGELFF.

J is TRBJ2-3 and V is TRBV28; D gene ambiguous. This CDR3 contains 14 residues. Trimming removed 5 bases at V and 1 base at J, with 10 bases between. In germline, CDR1 is MDHEN, CDR2 SYDVKM. The CDR3 protein is CASSVRSGTDTQYF. In DNA, the CDR3 is TGTGCCAGCAGTGTTAGGAGCGGCACAGATACGCAGTATTTT.

In regard to this clone: Different DNA sequences within this sample yield the same CDR3. The genes are TRBV30 and TRBJ1-1; D is ambiguous. CDR3 length equals 13 residues. The V and J ends lost 3 bases and 1 base respectively, with 9 bases between them. Germline V gene lookup returns CDR1 GTSNPN and CDR2 SVGIG (reference sequence). The CDR3 sequence is CAWRTGRNTEAFF. In nucleotides, the CDR3 is TGTGCCTGGAGAACGGGGAGGAACACTGAAGCTTTCTTT.

The V and J genes are TRBV11-3 and TRBJ2-7; D remains unclear. V gave up 8 bases and J gave up 0 bases, with 8 bases separating them. Germline V gene data show CDR1 as SGHNT and CDR2 as YENEEA. The CDR3 extends over 12 amino acids. The chain's CDR3 is CASGVVSYEQYF. CDR3 in DNA: TGTGCCAGCGGTGTAGTCTCCTACGAGCAGTACTTC.

V and J are TRBV4-1 and TRBJ2-3; D gene uncertain. This CDR3 spans 12 amino acids. Trimming cost V 1 base and J 5 bases, with 4 bases left between them. CDR1 MGHRA and CDR2 YSYEKL come from the germline V gene. The CDR3 DNA is TGCGCCAGCAGCCAAGCGAGAGATACGCAGTATTTT. Its translation: CASSQARDTQYF.

CDR3 amino acids: CAISESPTSGRTYEQYF. CDR3 DNA sequence: TGTGCCATCAGTGAGTCCCCAACTAGCGGGAGAACCTACGAGCAGTACTTC. The chain links TRBV10-3 to TRBJ2-7, with 11 bases identical to TRBD2. V lost 0 bases, J lost 2 bases, and 6 bases stayed unmatched. Germline-derived CDR1 and CDR2 are ENHRY and SYGVKD. The length of the CDR3 is 17 residues.

The V call is TRBV5-4, the J call TRBJ1-2, with TRBD1 matching 11 bases. Germline loops: CDR1 SGHNT, CDR2 YYREEE (reference sequence). V was pared by 4 bases and J by 7 bases, with 9 bases of the junction left unmatched. The length of the CDR3 is 15 residues. The DNA of the CDR3 is TGTGCCAGCAGCACACCTACCGGGACAGGGGGTGGCTACACCTTC. It translates to CASSTPTGTGGGYTF.

In its sample, this clone was seen once. The rearrangement links TRBV15 to TRBJ2-5; 10 positions match TRBD2. This CDR3 is built from 15 residues. V was pared by 2 bases and J by 5 bases, with 5 bases of the junction left unmatched. Germline V lookup: CDR1 LNHNV, CDR2 YYDKDF (reference sequence). The CDR3 DNA reads as TGTGCCACCAGCAGATCTAGCGGGAGCGGGGAGACCCAGTACTTC. Protein product: CATSRSSGSGETQYF.